Each of the 7 T cell receptor beta chains below was sequenced from the same sample in a study of T cell repertoires in cytomegalovirus infection. One entry per CDR3 protein results from TCRdb running MiXCR on the reads. The sample shows roughly 990,000 distinct CDR3 sequences, less than 35% of them seen only once. The antigens these receptors bind are not known. Sequencing was performed on cultured CD8+ T cells from PBMCs, taken from culture after CMV antigen stimulation. These receptors were collected from a human donor in good health (CMV status not recorded). Some clones in this sample may be carry-over from other donors' samples.

Ten or more counts support this clonotype. This rearrangement joins TRBV11-2 to TRBJ2-4; D is unclear. CDR1 and CDR2 from the germline V gene are SGHAT and FQNNGV. The CDR3 has 14 residues. V lost 4 bases, J lost 1 base, and 8 bases lay in between. As DNA, the CDR3 is TGTGCCAGCAGCTCCGATGGGGCCAAAAACATTCAGTACTTC. As protein: CASSSDGAKNIQYF.

The chain employs TRBV20-1 and TRBJ1-2; weak D call: TRBD1 (6 bases). V was cut by 1 base and J by 6 bases, with 18 bases left in between. This CDR3 has 15 residues. From germline, CDR1 is DFQATT and CDR2 SNEGSKA (reference sequence). The CDR3 loop reads CSARGAPTGRHGYTF. CDR3 bases: TGCAGTGCTAGAGGGGCTCCCACAGGGAGACATGGCTACACCTTC.

This clonotype has a count of ten or more. This chain uses TRBV19 with TRBJ1-5, with D tentatively TRBD1 (6 bases). Germline lookup yields CDR1 LNHDA and CDR2 SQIVND (reference sequence). This CDR3 spans 17 amino acids. Trimming removed 6 bases at V and 0 bases at J, with 18 bases between. The CDR3 loop is CASSLNDRTYSNQPQHF. In nucleotides, the CDR3 is TGTGCCAGTAGCTTGAACGACAGGACTTATAGCAATCAGCCCCAGCATTTT.

The rearrangement uses TRBV5-6 and TRBJ1-2, with D possibly TRBD1 on 5 matching bases. V was shortened by 3 bases and J by 3 bases, with 27 bases between the two germline ends. Germline values: CDR1 SGHDT, CDR2 YYEEEE. This CDR3 is built from 19 residues. DNA for the CDR3: TGTGCCAGCAGCTCCCCGGGACCAACCTCCGGAGTTTATCACTATGGCTACACCTTC. Translation gives CASSSPGPTSGVYHYGYTF.

This clonotype has just a few counts. Compared with germline, one end of the junction differs, possibly owing to a read error. The rearrangement links TRBV10-2 to TRBJ1-1; D gene ambiguous. The V gene's germline CDR1 is WSHSY and CDR2 SAAADI. The length of the CDR3 is 12 residues. The CDR3 nucleotides read TGCGCCAGTAGTGACGGGCCCACTGAAGCTTTCTTT. It yields the protein CASSDGPTEAFF.

V is TRBV23-1 and J is TRBJ2-3, with D maybe TRBD2 (7 bases). TRBV23-1 is recorded as an ORF, its role being uncertain. The CDR3 spans 16 residues. V lost 1 base to trimming and J lost 2 bases, with 13 bases between them. Here the CDR3 reads CASSQYRGGTTDTQYF. The DNA for the CDR3 is TGCGCCAGCAGTCAATATAGGGGGGGGACCACAGATACGCAGTATTTT.

This clonotype was detected only a few times. The chain carries TRBV29-1 and TRBJ2-2; TRBD2 might be the D (5 bases). CDR3 length: 13 amino acids. Germline V lookup: CDR1 SQVTM, CDR2 ANQGSEA. The V end lost 7 bases, the J end lost 5 bases, and 14 bases lay between the germline ends. CDR3 bases: TGCAGCGCTTCGGGATCAGGTACCGGGGAGCTGTTTTTT. Translated, it gives CSASGSGTGELFF.